This TCR beta chain was captured in a study of radiotherapy plus CTLA-4 blockade in lung cancer (dated by TCRdb to between 2018 and 2020). At the level of the whole study: Objective responses were observed in 18% of enrolled patients, and disease control was achieved in 31%. General study outcomes and caveats: After treatment with radiotherapy and ipilimumab, TCR clones that originated in tumors expanded in peripheral blood. Increased serum interferon-beta after radiation, together with early dynamic changes in blood T cell clones, were reported to be the strongest predictors of response.

Libraries were prepared through the immunoSEQ multiplex PCR assay. TCRdb obtained this table from immuneACCESS and retained in-frame rearrangements with V and J assigned. These tables miss some clones; where compared with another copy, unresolved V genes account for less than half of the shortfall, and the remainder is unexplained. For this sample the table gives 80,000 or so clones, of which about 78% were detected only once. The ten largest clonotypes hold about 20% of the sample. In this study, focal radiation therapy paired with CTLA-4 blockade (ipilimumab) was tested in patients who had chemo-refractory metastatic non-small-cell lung cancer. As to this clone: Its specific antigen is unknown. Per-base quality was not reported, and no clone a single base away is much larger than it.

CDR1 MNHNY and CDR2 SVGAGI were looked up in the germline V gene (reference sequence). The CDR3, from cysteine to phenylalanine, totals 16 residues. Left in the record is the CDR3 DNA by itself, 48 bases read in frame from the first base. V ends up 6 bases short and J 1 base short, with an unmatched junction base count of 8. The source of this sequence is a human donor with non-small cell lung cancer whose response to radiotherapy plus ipilimumab could not be evaluated. Some clones in this sample may be carry-over from other donors' samples. The sample here was peripheral blood, taken from a patient treated with radiotherapy plus ipilimumab. The sequence links TRBV6-6 to TRBJ2-3, with 9 junctional bases fitting TRBD1. The DNA sequence is as follows: TGTGCCAGCAGGGGGTGGACAGGGGTGGGCACAGATACGCAGTATTTT. Its protein is CASRGWTGVGTDTQYF.